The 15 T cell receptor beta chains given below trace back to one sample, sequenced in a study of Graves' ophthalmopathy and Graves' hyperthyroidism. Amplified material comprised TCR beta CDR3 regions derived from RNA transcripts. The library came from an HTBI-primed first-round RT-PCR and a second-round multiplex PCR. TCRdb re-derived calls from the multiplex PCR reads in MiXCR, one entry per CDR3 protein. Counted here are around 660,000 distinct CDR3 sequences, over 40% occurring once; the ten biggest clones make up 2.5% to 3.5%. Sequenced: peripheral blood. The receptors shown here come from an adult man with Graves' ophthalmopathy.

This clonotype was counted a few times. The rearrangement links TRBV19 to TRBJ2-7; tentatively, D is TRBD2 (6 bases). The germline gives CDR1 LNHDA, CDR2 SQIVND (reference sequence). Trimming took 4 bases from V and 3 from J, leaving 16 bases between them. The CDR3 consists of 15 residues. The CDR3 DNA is TGTGCCAGTAGTAGCTCGGCGGGGTCACTCTACGAGCAGTACTTC. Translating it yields CASSSSAGSLYEQYF.

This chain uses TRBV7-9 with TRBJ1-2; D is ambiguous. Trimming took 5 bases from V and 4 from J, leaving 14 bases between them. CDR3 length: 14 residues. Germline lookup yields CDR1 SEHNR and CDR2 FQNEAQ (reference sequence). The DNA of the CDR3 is TGTGCCAGCAGCCAAGACATGGGCGGCTATGGCTACACCTTC. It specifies CASSQDMGGYGYTF.

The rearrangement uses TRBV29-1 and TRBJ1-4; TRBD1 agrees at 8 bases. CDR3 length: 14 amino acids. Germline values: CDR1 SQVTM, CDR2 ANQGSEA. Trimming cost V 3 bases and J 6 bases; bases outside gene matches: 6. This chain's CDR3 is CSVETDRGDEKLFF. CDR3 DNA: TGCAGCGTTGAGACAGACAGGGGCGATGAAAAACTGTTTTTT.

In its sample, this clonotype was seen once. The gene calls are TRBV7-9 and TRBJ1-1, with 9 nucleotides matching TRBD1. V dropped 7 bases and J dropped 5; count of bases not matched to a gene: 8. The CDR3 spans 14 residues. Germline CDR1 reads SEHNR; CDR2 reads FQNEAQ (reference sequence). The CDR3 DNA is TGTGCCAGCAACCCCGGGACAGGGAGGACTGAAGCTTTCTTT. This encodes CASNPGTGRTEAFF.

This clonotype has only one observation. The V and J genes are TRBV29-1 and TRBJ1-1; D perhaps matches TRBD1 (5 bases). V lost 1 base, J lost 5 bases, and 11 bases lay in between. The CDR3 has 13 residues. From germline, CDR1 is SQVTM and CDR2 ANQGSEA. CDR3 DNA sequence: TGCAGCGTTGAAGGCAGGGCTGAGACTGAAGCTTTCTTT. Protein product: CSVEGRAETEAFF.

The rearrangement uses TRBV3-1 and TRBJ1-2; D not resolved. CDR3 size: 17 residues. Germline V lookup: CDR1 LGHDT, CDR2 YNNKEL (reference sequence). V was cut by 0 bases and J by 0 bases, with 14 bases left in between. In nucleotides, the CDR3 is TGTGCCAGCAGCCAAGATAGCGCGGGGTACCCTAACTATGGCTACACCTTC. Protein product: CASSQDSAGYPNYGYTF.

CDR3 sequence reads: CASSPRRGPAGGYTF. For the CDR3, the DNA is TGTGCCAGCAGTCCCCGACGGGGTCCAGCGGGTGGCTACACCTTC. The gene calls are TRBV25-1 and TRBJ1-2; the D is unclear. CDR1 is MGHDK, CDR2 SYGVNS, per germline. The CDR3 is 15 residues long. With 5 bases removed from V and 7 bases from J, the gap between germline ends came to 20 bases.

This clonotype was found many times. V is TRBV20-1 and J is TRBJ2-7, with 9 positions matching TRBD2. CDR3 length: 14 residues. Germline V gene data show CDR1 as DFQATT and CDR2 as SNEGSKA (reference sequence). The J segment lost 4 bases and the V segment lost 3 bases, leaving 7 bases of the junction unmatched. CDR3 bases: TGCAGTGCTAGCCCGGTTCTAGCGGGGTACGAGCAGTACTTC. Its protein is CSASPVLAGYEQYF.

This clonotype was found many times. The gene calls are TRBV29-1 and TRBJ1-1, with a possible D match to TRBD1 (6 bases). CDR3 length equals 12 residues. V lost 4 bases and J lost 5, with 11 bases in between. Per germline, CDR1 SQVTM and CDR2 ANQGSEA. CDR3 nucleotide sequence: TGCAGCGTTGTCTGGGGACATACTGAAGCTTTCTTT. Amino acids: CSVVWGHTEAFF.

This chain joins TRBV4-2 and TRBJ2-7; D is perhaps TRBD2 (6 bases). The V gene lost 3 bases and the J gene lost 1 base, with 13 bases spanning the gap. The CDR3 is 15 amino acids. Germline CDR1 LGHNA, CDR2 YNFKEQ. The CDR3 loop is CASSHFRGGSYEQYF. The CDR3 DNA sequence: TGTGCCAGCAGCCACTTTCGCGGAGGGTCCTACGAGCAGTACTTC.

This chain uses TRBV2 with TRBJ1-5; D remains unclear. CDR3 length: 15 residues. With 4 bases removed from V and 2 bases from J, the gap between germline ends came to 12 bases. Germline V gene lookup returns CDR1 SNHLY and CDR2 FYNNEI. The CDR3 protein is CASSAWNSGNQPQHF. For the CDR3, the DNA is TGTGCCAGCAGTGCTTGGAATTCGGGCAATCAGCCCCAGCATTTT.

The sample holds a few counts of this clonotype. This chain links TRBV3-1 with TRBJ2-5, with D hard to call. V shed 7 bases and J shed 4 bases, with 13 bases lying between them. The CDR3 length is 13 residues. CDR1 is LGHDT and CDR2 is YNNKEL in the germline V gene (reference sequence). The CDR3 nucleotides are TGTGCCAGCACCACCAGTGGTACAGAGACCCAGTACTTC. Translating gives CASTTSGTETQYF.

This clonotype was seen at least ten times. The CDR3: CASSPRGVLTEPEYF. The CDR3 DNA reads TGTGCCAGCAGCCCTAGGGGGGTTCTGACGGAGCCCGAGTACTTC. The chain combines TRBV7-9 with TRBJ2-7; possibly TRBD1 or TRBD2 for D (6 bases each). The germline V and J ends were trimmed by 5 bases and 11 bases, with 25 bases remaining between them. The CDR3 is 15 amino acids. Germline loops: CDR1 SEHNR, CDR2 FQNEAQ (reference sequence).

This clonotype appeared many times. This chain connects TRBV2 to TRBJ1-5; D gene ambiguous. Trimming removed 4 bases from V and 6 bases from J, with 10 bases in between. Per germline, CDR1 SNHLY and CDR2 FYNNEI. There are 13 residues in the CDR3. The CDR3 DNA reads TGTGCCAGCAGTGTCTTATGGGGTCAGCCCCAGCATTTT. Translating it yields CASSVLWGQPQHF.

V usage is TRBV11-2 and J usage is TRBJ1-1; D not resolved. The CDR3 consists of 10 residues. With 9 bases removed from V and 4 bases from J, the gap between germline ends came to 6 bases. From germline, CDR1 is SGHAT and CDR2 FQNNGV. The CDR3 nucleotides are TGTGCCAGGGAAGGCACTGAAGCTTTCTTT. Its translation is CAREGTEAFF.